Listed below are T cell receptor beta chains from one sample, sequenced in a study of radiotherapy plus CTLA-4 blockade in lung cancer. Here immunoSEQ multiplex PCR was the method, and the copy in TCRdb shows in-frame clones only, minus some. This table has tens of thousands of clones, about 76% appearing once. The sample in question was peripheral blood, obtained from a patient treated with radiotherapy plus ipilimumab. Receptors were obtained from a human donor with non-small cell lung cancer who had a complete response to radiotherapy plus ipilimumab. Both conserved end residues are part of each CDR3. Fields, in order: D gene, J gene, V gene, clone size, CDR3 DNA, CDR3 protein. A D gene is named only where the DNA matches it firmly. Size is omitted from some rows. Given values are once, few, many or a class for expanded clones.

d_call: TRBD1
j_call: TRBJ1-1
v_call: TRBV5-6
clone_size: NA
cdr3_nt: TGTGCCAGCAGCTTTGGACAGGGGGACACTGAAGCTTTCTTT
cdr3_aa: CASSFGQGDTEAFF

d_call: NA
j_call: TRBJ1-1
v_call: TRBV7-2
clone_size: NA
cdr3_nt: TGTGCCAGCAGCGAACAGGGCCTAAACACTGAAGCTTTCTTT
cdr3_aa: CASSEQGLNTEAFF

d_call: TRBD1
j_call: TRBJ1-4
v_call: TRBV5-1
clone_size: NA
cdr3_nt: TGCGCCAGCAGCTTAAGCCAGGGGGATGAAAAACTGTTTTTT
cdr3_aa: CASSLSQGDEKLFF

d_call: NA
j_call: TRBJ2-2
v_call: TRBV7-2
clone_size: few
cdr3_nt: TGTGCCAGCAGACGAACATGGGGGGACACCGGGGAGCTGTTTTTT
cdr3_aa: CASRRTWGDTGELFF

d_call: NA
j_call: TRBJ1-6
v_call: TRBV5-6
clone_size: NA
cdr3_nt: TGTGCCAGCAGCTGGGAGAGGGAAGGATCACCCCTCCACTTT
cdr3_aa: CASSWEREGSPLHF

d_call: NA
j_call: TRBJ1-1
v_call: TRBV6-5
clone_size: NA
cdr3_nt: TGTGCCAGCAGTTCAGGGGACACGCACACTGAAGCTTTCTTT
cdr3_aa: CASSSGDTHTEAFF

d_call: TRBD2
j_call: TRBJ2-3
v_call: TRBV2
clone_size: NA
cdr3_nt: TGTGCCAGCAGGCCTAGCGGAGGCACAGATACGCAGTATTTT
cdr3_aa: CASRPSGGTDTQYF

d_call: TRBD2
j_call: TRBJ2-3
v_call: TRBV6-5
clone_size: NA
cdr3_nt: TGTGCCAGCAGAAGCGGGGGGATAGATACGCAGTATTTT
cdr3_aa: CASRSGGIDTQYF

d_call: NA
j_call: TRBJ2-1
v_call: TRBV25-1
clone_size: NA
cdr3_nt: TGTGCCAGCCAGAATACGGACGGACTCTCCTACAATGAGCAGTTCTTC
cdr3_aa: CASQNTDGLSYNEQFF

d_call: TRBD1
j_call: TRBJ1-1
v_call: TRBV27
clone_size: NA
cdr3_nt: TGTGCCAGCAGTGAGGACAGGGCCAACACTGAAGCTTTCTTT
cdr3_aa: CASSEDRANTEAFF

d_call: NA
j_call: TRBJ1-6
v_call: TRBV5-4
clone_size: NA
cdr3_nt: TGTGCCAGCAGCTTCGGACAGAAGGAATCACCCCTCCACTTT
cdr3_aa: CASSFGQKESPLHF

d_call: NA
j_call: TRBJ1-5
v_call: TRBV19
clone_size: NA
cdr3_nt: TGTGCCAGTACCACCGCAGGGTTCAACAATCAGCCCCAGCATTTT
cdr3_aa: CASTTAGFNNQPQHF

d_call: NA
j_call: TRBJ1-5
v_call: TRBV10-2
clone_size: NA
cdr3_nt: TGCGCCAGCAGTGCTGGTACAGGGTTTAGCAATCAGCCCCAGCATTTT
cdr3_aa: CASSAGTGFSNQPQHF

d_call: NA
j_call: TRBJ1-3
v_call: TRBV6-1
clone_size: few
cdr3_nt: TGTGCCAGCAGTGTAGACTCTGGAAACACCATATATTTT
cdr3_aa: CASSVDSGNTIYF

d_call: TRBD2
j_call: TRBJ2-5
v_call: TRBV12-5
clone_size: NA
cdr3_nt: TGTGCTAGTGGTTACCCGGGACTAGCGGGAGGGCCGGGGGAGACCCAGTACTTC
cdr3_aa: CASGYPGLAGGPGETQYF

d_call: NA
j_call: TRBJ2-3
v_call: TRBV29-1
clone_size: once
cdr3_nt: TGCAGCGTTGAGAGGACAGTACCGAGAGATACGCAGTATTTT
cdr3_aa: CSVERTVPRDTQYF

d_call: TRBD1
j_call: TRBJ2-5
v_call: TRBV5-8
clone_size: NA
cdr3_nt: TGTGCCAGCAGCGGATTAACAGGGGGCAGGGGAGAGACCCAGTACTTC
cdr3_aa: CASSGLTGGRGETQYF

d_call: TRBD1
j_call: TRBJ2-6
v_call: TRBV5-1
clone_size: NA
cdr3_nt: TGCGCCAGCAGCACAACAGGGGGCTCTGGGGCCAACGTCCTGACTTTC
cdr3_aa: CASSTTGGSGANVLTF

d_call: NA
j_call: TRBJ1-1
v_call: TRBV10-3
clone_size: few
cdr3_nt: TGTGCCATCGGTCGGGCGGACTTCGAGACTGAAGCTTTCTTT
cdr3_aa: CAIGRADFETEAFF

d_call: NA
j_call: TRBJ2-4
v_call: TRBV7-9
clone_size: NA
cdr3_nt: TGTGCCAGCAGCAAGGGGGGGGGCCGGGTCAAAAACATTCAGTACTTC
cdr3_aa: CASSKGGGRVKNIQYF

d_call: TRBD2
j_call: TRBJ2-2
v_call: TRBV5-4
clone_size: NA
cdr3_nt: TGTGCCAGCAGCTTGGCCGTTACGGGGGGGACCGGGGAGCTGTTTTTT
cdr3_aa: CASSLAVTGGTGELFF

d_call: TRBD2
j_call: TRBJ2-2
v_call: TRBV2
clone_size: once
cdr3_nt: TGTGCCAGCAGTGATTTAGCGGGGGCGAACACCGGGGAGCTGTTTTTT
cdr3_aa: CASSDLAGANTGELFF

d_call: NA
j_call: TRBJ2-6
v_call: TRBV19
clone_size: NA
cdr3_nt: TGTGCCAGTAACCCCAGAACAGGGCCCGGGGCCAACGTCCTGACTTTC
cdr3_aa: CASNPRTGPGANVLTF

d_call: TRBD1
j_call: TRBJ2-7
v_call: TRBV30
clone_size: NA
cdr3_nt: TGTGCCTGGAGAAAAGCCGGGACAGGCTCCTACGAGCAGTACTTC
cdr3_aa: CAWRKAGTGSYEQYF

d_call: TRBD1
j_call: TRBJ2-1
v_call: TRBV18
clone_size: NA
cdr3_nt: TGTGCCAGCTCACTCGACAGGGGGCTTAGGAATGAGCAGTTCTTC
cdr3_aa: CASSLDRGLRNEQFF

d_call: TRBD1
j_call: TRBJ1-6
v_call: TRBV2
clone_size: NA
cdr3_nt: TGTGCCAGCAGCTTGGGACAGGGGGCTAATTCACCCCTCCACTTT
cdr3_aa: CASSLGQGANSPLHF

d_call: TRBD1
j_call: TRBJ1-6
v_call: TRBV25-1
clone_size: NA
cdr3_nt: TGTGCCAGCAGTGAAATGGTCGTGACAGGGGTGCTGAATTCACCCCTCCACTTT
cdr3_aa: CASSEMVVTGVLNSPLHF

d_call: NA
j_call: TRBJ2-2
v_call: TRBV27
clone_size: NA
cdr3_nt: TGTGCCAGCAGTGGCAGGGTGAACACCGGGGAGCTGTTTTTT
cdr3_aa: CASSGRVNTGELFF

d_call: TRBD1
j_call: TRBJ1-1
v_call: TRBV19
clone_size: NA
cdr3_nt: TGTGCCAGTAGTATAGTAGGGGGCCTAGGAACTGAAGCTTTCTTT
cdr3_aa: CASSIVGGLGTEAFF

d_call: TRBD1
j_call: TRBJ1-1
v_call: TRBV30
clone_size: NA
cdr3_nt: TGTGCCTGGAGTTCCGGGACAGCCCTGTTTGATGCTTTCTTT
cdr3_aa: CAWSSGTALFDAFF

d_call: TRBD2
j_call: TRBJ2-3
v_call: TRBV5-1
clone_size: once
cdr3_nt: TGCGCCAGCAGCCTTGATACGGCTAGCGGTCTTAGCACAGATACGCAGTATTTT
cdr3_aa: CASSLDTASGLSTDTQYF

d_call: NA
j_call: TRBJ1-5
v_call: TRBV12-5
clone_size: few
cdr3_nt: TGTGCTAGTGCCCACCCTACCGGGGGAAGGAGCAATCAGCCCCAGCATTTT
cdr3_aa: CASAHPTGGRSNQPQHF

d_call: NA
j_call: TRBJ1-1
v_call: TRBV5-1
clone_size: NA
cdr3_nt: TGCGCCAGCAGCTTGGCCCAACAAAACACTGAAGCTTTCTTT
cdr3_aa: CASSLAQQNTEAFF

d_call: TRBD1
j_call: TRBJ1-4
v_call: TRBV4-3
clone_size: medium-sized
cdr3_nt: TGCGCCAGCAGTCAAGGGACAGGGCTAAATGAAAAACTGTTTTTT
cdr3_aa: CASSQGTGLNEKLFF

d_call: NA
j_call: TRBJ2-1
v_call: TRBV29-1
clone_size: NA
cdr3_nt: TGCAGCGGGCTCCGGGATATGAGGTACAATGAGCAGTTCTTC
cdr3_aa: CSGLRDMRYNEQFF

d_call: NA
j_call: TRBJ1-2
v_call: TRBV5-4
clone_size: NA
cdr3_nt: TGTGCCAGCAGCCTTTGGCTTCGGGACTATGGCTACACCTTC
cdr3_aa: CASSLWLRDYGYTF

d_call: NA
j_call: TRBJ1-5
v_call: TRBV7-8
clone_size: once
cdr3_nt: TGTGCCAGCAGCTTAGCGTCTTACCGCGCAGGGCTACTTCAGCCCCAGCATTTT
cdr3_aa: CASSLASYRAGLLQPQHF

d_call: TRBD1
j_call: TRBJ1-1
v_call: TRBV7-9
clone_size: NA
cdr3_nt: TGTGCCAGCAGCCTTCAGGGACAGGTGAACACTGAAGCTTTCTTT
cdr3_aa: CASSLQGQVNTEAFF

d_call: NA
j_call: TRBJ2-5
v_call: TRBV20-1
clone_size: NA
cdr3_nt: TGCAGTGCCGGGACTGGGGAGACCCAGTACTTC
cdr3_aa: CSAGTGETQYF

d_call: NA
j_call: TRBJ1-1
v_call: TRBV9
clone_size: NA
cdr3_nt: TGTGCCAGCAGAGAACAGGGTAACACTGAAGCTTTCTTT
cdr3_aa: CASREQGNTEAFF

d_call: NA
j_call: TRBJ2-1
v_call: TRBV7-9
clone_size: NA
cdr3_nt: TGTGCCAGCAGCTTCTCTAACCGCAATGAGCAGTTCTTC
cdr3_aa: CASSFSNRNEQFF

d_call: TRBD1
j_call: TRBJ1-2
v_call: TRBV9
clone_size: NA
cdr3_nt: TGTGCCAGCAGCGCGCAGACAGGGCTTTTTAACTATGGCTACACCTTC
cdr3_aa: CASSAQTGLFNYGYTF

d_call: TRBD1
j_call: TRBJ1-2
v_call: TRBV18
clone_size: once
cdr3_nt: TGTGCCAGCTCACCAAACAGGGGGCAGGGCTATGGCTACACCTTC
cdr3_aa: CASSPNRGQGYGYTF

d_call: TRBD1
j_call: TRBJ1-1
v_call: TRBV30
clone_size: NA
cdr3_nt: TGTGCCTGGACCAGACAGGGTATCAATACTGAAGCTTTCTTT
cdr3_aa: CAWTRQGINTEAFF

d_call: TRBD1
j_call: TRBJ1-2
v_call: TRBV19
clone_size: NA
cdr3_nt: TGTGCCAGTAGTTCCGACAGGGTAGATGGCTACACCTTC
cdr3_aa: CASSSDRVDGYTF

d_call: TRBD1
j_call: TRBJ2-5
v_call: TRBV11-3
clone_size: few
cdr3_nt: TGTGCCAGCAGCACCGGGACAGGGGCAGAGACCCAGTACTTC
cdr3_aa: CASSTGTGAETQYF

d_call: TRBD1
j_call: TRBJ1-1
v_call: TRBV27
clone_size: NA
cdr3_nt: TGTGCCAGCATTGCGGCCGGGACAGGGGGCACTGAAGCTTTCTTT
cdr3_aa: CASIAAGTGGTEAFF

d_call: TRBD1
j_call: TRBJ1-2
v_call: TRBV29-1
clone_size: NA
cdr3_nt: TGCAGCGTTCACAGGGGCCTGGACGGGGAACCTGGCTACACCTTC
cdr3_aa: CSVHRGLDGEPGYTF

d_call: NA
j_call: TRBJ1-2
v_call: TRBV10-3
clone_size: NA
cdr3_nt: TGTGCCATCAGTGAAGTAGGACAGTGGTATGTCTACACCTTC
cdr3_aa: CAISEVGQWYVYTF

d_call: TRBD1
j_call: TRBJ2-2
v_call: TRBV4-1
clone_size: few
cdr3_nt: TGCGCCAGCAGCCAAGAACCCACAGGGGTTCGTACCGGGGAGCTGTTTTTT
cdr3_aa: CASSQEPTGVRTGELFF

d_call: TRBD1
j_call: TRBJ1-2
v_call: TRBV7-9
clone_size: NA
cdr3_nt: TGTGCCAGCAGCGGGACAGGGGGCGCGATTTATGGCTACACCTTC
cdr3_aa: CASSGTGGAIYGYTF

d_call: NA
j_call: TRBJ1-6
v_call: TRBV9
clone_size: NA
cdr3_nt: TGTGCCAGCAGCGTAGACCTTAGCTCCTATAATTCACCCCTCCACTTT
cdr3_aa: CASSVDLSSYNSPLHF

d_call: NA
j_call: TRBJ2-7
v_call: TRBV10-1
clone_size: few
cdr3_nt: TGCGCCAGTCACGGGACAATAAATGCCGAGCAGTACTTC
cdr3_aa: CASHGTINAEQYF

d_call: NA
j_call: TRBJ2-2
v_call: TRBV9
clone_size: NA
cdr3_nt: TGTGCCAGCAGCGTAGCTATACAGGACACCGGGGAGCTGTTTTTT
cdr3_aa: CASSVAIQDTGELFF

d_call: TRBD1
j_call: TRBJ1-1
v_call: TRBV6-5
clone_size: once
cdr3_nt: TGTGCCAGCAGTTACGATCAGGGACAGGGAGGTCGCGAAGCTTTCTTT
cdr3_aa: CASSYDQGQGGREAFF

d_call: TRBD1
j_call: TRBJ2-1
v_call: TRBV4-3
clone_size: NA
cdr3_nt: TGCGCCAGCAGCCAAGCAGGGGGAGTCAGGAATGAGCAGTTCTTC
cdr3_aa: CASSQAGGVRNEQFF

d_call: NA
j_call: TRBJ2-4
v_call: TRBV7-2
clone_size: NA
cdr3_nt: TGTGCCAGCAGCTCCGACAGGACATCCTACAAAAACATTCAGTACTTC
cdr3_aa: CASSSDRTSYKNIQYF

d_call: TRBD1
j_call: TRBJ1-2
v_call: TRBV6-1
clone_size: NA
cdr3_nt: TGTGCCAGCAGTGAAATAGGGGGCGCGAGCTACACCTTC
cdr3_aa: CASSEIGGASYTF

d_call: NA
j_call: TRBJ2-3
v_call: TRBV29-1
clone_size: NA
cdr3_nt: TGCAGCGTTGACAGGGGTTACACAGATACGCAGTATTTT
cdr3_aa: CSVDRGYTDTQYF